This paragraph reports one T cell receptor (beta chain). This entry comes from a study of control samples from healthy donors and cancer patients. The CDR3 has 15 residues. Germline CDR1 and CDR2: SGDLS and YYNGEE. Trimming left V 5 bases short and J 1 base short, with 15 bases between. Sequencing used immunoSEQ multiplex PCR; TCRdb keeps in-frame clones, though not all of them. The repertoire holds about 180,000 clones, roughly 90% seen once, with 1.1% to 1.5% in the top ten. The TCR was taken from a woman between 50 and 59 years old in good health. The sample consisted of blood. This chain links TRBV9 with TRBJ1-1; the D gene is possibly TRBD1 (6 bases). CDR3 sequence: CASSPQGYTNTEAFF. Here the CDR3 DNA reads TGTGCCAGCAGTCCCCAGGGGTATACGAACACTGAAGCTTTCTTT.